Many counts were recorded for the clone carrying this T cell receptor beta chain. The authors prepared the TCRbeta library with unique molecular identifiers. TCRdb reprocessed the PCR reads via MiXCR and lists one record per CDR3 protein. The sample includes 60,000 to 80,000 distinct CDR3 sequences, 7.3% of them seen just once. The sample originates from a study of T-cell reconstitution after alpha-beta-depleted transplantation in children. The CDR3 has 14 residues. Trimming at V came to 4 bases and at J to 4 bases, leaving 4 bases not matched to a gene. Germline loops: CDR1 SGHRS, CDR2 YFSETQ. This sequence originates from a human donor who donated a stem cell graft to a child with acute lymphoblastic leukemia. V gene TRBV5-1 combines with J gene TRBJ1-2, with 10 bases aligning to TRBD1. The sequencing here drew on PBMCs from the stem cell graft donor, taken from the stem cell graft. CDR3 sequence reads: CASSPGTGAYGYTF. The CDR3 DNA reads TGCGCCAGCAGCCCCGGGACAGGGGCCTATGGCTACACCTTC.